This TCR beta chain originates from a study of T cells in Graves' hyperthyroidism and ophthalmopathy. The CDR3 regions of TCR beta were amplified from RNA transcripts. With the HTBI primer set, the TCR CDR3 went through a first round of RT-PCR. TCRdb re-called the multiplex PCR reads with MiXCR, one entry per CDR3 protein. The sample contains under 500,000 distinct CDR3 sequences, more than 12% of which appear only once. This CDR3 is 14 amino acids long. Trimming pared 4 bases from V and 9 bases from J, leaving 15 bases between. Germline V gene sequence: CDR1 KGHDR, CDR2 SFDVKD. This TCR was recovered from a man aged 50 to 60 with Graves' ophthalmopathy. V is TRBV24-1 and J is TRBJ2-1, with D perhaps matching TRBD2 (7 bases). The sequencing sample was made of blood. CDR3 loop: CATSDGGLAGEQFF. The CDR3 bases are TGTGCCACCAGTGACGGGGGGCTCGCGGGTGAGCAGTTCTTC.